Described below is a single T cell receptor (beta chain) sequence and its context. These data originate in a study of PD-1 blockade in classical Hodgkin lymphoma. Measured with immunoSEQ multiplex PCR; TCRdb has only the in-frame clones, and not every one. The sample consists of fewer than 90,000 clones, around 90% of them appearing once. Looked up from germline, CDR1 is SGHNT and CDR2 is YYREEE (reference sequence). Deletions cut 3 bases from V and 3 bases from J, with 16 bases between. CDR3 length: 15 residues. Each patient relapsed following autologous stem cell transplantation, and prior brentuximab vedotin exposure differed.

The receptor was derived from a human donor with classical Hodgkin lymphoma. The sequences come from peripheral blood mononuclear cells (PBMCs), collected at baseline. The genes are TRBV5-4 and TRBJ2-7, with D perhaps matching TRBD2 (6 bases). CDR3 amino acids: CASSSYRDSDYEQYF. The CDR3 coding sequence is TGTGCCAGCAGCTCATACCGGGACTCAGACTACGAGCAGTACTTC. The variable domain in full, completed from reference TRBV5-4 and TRBJ2-7, reads ETGVTQSPTHLIKTRGQQVTLRCSSQSGHNTVSWYQQALGQGPQFIFQYYREEENGRGNFPPRFSGLQFPNYSSELNVNALELDDSALYLCASSSYRDSDYEQYFGPGTRLTVT.